Presented here are 20 T cell receptor beta chains from one specimen sequenced in a study of T cell responses to AZD1222 COVID-19 vaccine. The method was immunoSEQ multiplex PCR; TCRdb's version includes in-frame clones alone and lacks a portion of them. The sample records approximately 130,000 clones, 80% to 95% being singletons. Here the sequenced sample was peripheral blood, taken on day 0 of AZD1222 vaccination. These receptor sequences come from an adult in good health.

CDR3: CSVEENEQFF. For the CDR3, the DNA is TGCAGCGTGGAGGAAAATGAGCAGTTCTTC. The chain combines TRBV29-1 with TRBJ2-1; the D gene is possibly TRBD2 (5 bases). The CDR3 extends over 10 amino acids. Germline V CDR1 and CDR2: SQVTM, ANQGSEA. Trimming left V 6 bases short and J 7 bases short, with 7 bases between.

The chain combines TRBV6-4 with TRBJ2-5, with 7 bases aligning to TRBD2. Germline CDR1 reads MRHNA; CDR2 reads SNTAGT. The V segment lost 2 bases and the J segment 8 bases; nucleotides outside the gene matches: 11. The CDR3 extends over 15 amino acids. CDR3: CASSDASAAGLTQYF. CDR3 nucleotide sequence: TGTGCCAGCAGTGACGCGTCGGCAGCGGGGCTTACCCAGTACTTC.

The V call is TRBV30, the J call TRBJ1-4; D gene unclear. Deletions cut 2 bases from V and 5 bases from J, with 9 bases between. The CDR3 loop spans 13 amino acids. Germline CDR1 is GTSNPN and CDR2 is SVGIG (reference sequence). The CDR3 region has the DNA TGTGCCTGGAGTATATCCCTAAATGAAAAACTGTTTTTT. Amino acids: CAWSISLNEKLFF.

V usage is TRBV7-8 and J usage is TRBJ2-3; no firm D call. Germline CDR1 SGHVS, CDR2 FQNEAQ. This CDR3 has 16 amino acids. Trimming cost V 1 base and J 2 bases, with 13 bases left between them. CDR3 region: CASSLVVGSATDTQYF. The CDR3 coding sequence is TGTGCCAGCAGCTTAGTCGTGGGCAGTGCCACAGATACGCAGTATTTT.

CDR3 residues: CAGGSSRVNSPLHF. CDR3 in DNA: TGTGCCGGCGGATCAAGCAGGGTTAATTCACCCCTCCACTTT. The chain has TRBV2 and TRBJ1-6, with a tentative D call TRBD1 (5 bases). This CDR3 contains 14 residues. Trimming shortened V by 11 bases and J by 6 bases, and 17 bases separated the two germline ends. Germline V gives CDR1 SNHLY, CDR2 FYNNEI.

The chain employs TRBV19 and TRBJ2-5, with 10 bases fitting TRBD1. The germline gives CDR1 LNHDA, CDR2 SQIVND (reference sequence). The trim removed 6 bases at V and 1 base at J, leaving 5 bases unmatched. The CDR3 has 15 residues. CDR3 protein: CASSFGQGVQETQYF. The CDR3 DNA reads as TGTGCCAGTAGCTTTGGACAGGGGGTCCAAGAGACCCAGTACTTC.

This clone was seen once. Other DNA sequences in the same sample also yield this CDR3. This chain connects TRBV5-1 to TRBJ2-2; D remains ambiguous. The CDR3 length is 12 residues. Trimming cost V 2 bases and J 3 bases, with 2 bases left between them. In germline, CDR1 is SGHRS, CDR2 YFSETQ. The CDR3 loop reads CASSLDTGELFF. In DNA, the CDR3 is TGCGCCAGCAGCTTAGACACCGGGGAGCTGTTTTTT.

There are a few counts of this clone. CDR3 loop: CASSKTGTVQETQYF. In DNA form, the CDR3 reads TGTGCCAGCAGCAAAACCGGGACGGTACAAGAGACCCAGTACTTC. The chain links TRBV7-6 to TRBJ2-5; TRBD1 or TRBD2 may be the D gene (5 bases each). Trimming stripped 5 bases from V and 2 bases from J, with 15 bases between. Per germline, CDR1 SGHVS and CDR2 FNYEAQ. The CDR3 is made up of 15 amino acids.

V gene TRBV12-3 or TRBV12-4 combines with J gene TRBJ1-2, with D unclear. V lost 3 bases to trimming and J lost 4 bases, with 9 bases between them. There are 13 residues in the CDR3. The CDR3 DNA reads as TGTGCCAGCAGTTTTTTCAGGTTCTATGGCTACACCTTC. Protein: CASSFFRFYGYTF.

This sequence joins TRBV6-5 and TRBJ2-1; 8 bases are shared with TRBD2. Trimming removed 0 bases from V and 8 bases from J; junction bases left unmatched: 9. CDR1 MNHEY and CDR2 SVGAGI come from the germline V gene. The CDR3 length is 16 residues. CDR3 DNA sequence: TGTGCCAGCAGTTACTCAGCGGGAGTAATCGGGGATGAGCAGTTCTTC. This gives the protein CASSYSAGVIGDEQFF.

This rearrangement joins TRBV12-3 or TRBV12-4 to TRBJ2-2, with 8 bases identical to TRBD1. The V gene end was trimmed by 11 bases and the J gene end by 5 bases; junction bases not matched to a gene: 7. The CDR3 is made up of 13 amino acids. CDR3 coding DNA: TGTGCCTCGGACAGGGTCGTGACCGGGGAGCTGTTTTTT. Translated, it gives CASDRVVTGELFF.

This clone was recorded once. The chain employs TRBV6-5 and TRBJ1-6; weak D call: TRBD1 (5 bases). The CDR3 runs 15 residues. Trimming took off 7 bases at V and 7 bases at J, with 17 bases between the two ends. Germline assignment: CDR1 MNHEY and CDR2 SVGAGI. Written as DNA, the CDR3 is TGTGCCAGCACCCCCCCGGGACCTCTCAATTCACCCCTCCACTTT. Translation: CASTPPGPLNSPLHF.

This chain uses TRBV7-9 with TRBJ2-5; perhaps TRBD2 as D (6 bases). CDR1 and CDR2 (germline): SEHNR, FQNEAQ (reference sequence). The CDR3 sequence is 14 residues long. The ends were cut back, 6 bases at V and 4 bases at J, with 15 bases in the middle. The DNA of the CDR3 is TGTGCCAGCAGTCCCGGGAGTTCGGTAGAGACCCAGTACTTC. The encoded protein is CASSPGSSVETQYF.

The sample holds one count of this clone. This chain links TRBV4-2 with TRBJ2-7; 15 bases line up with TRBD2. V was clipped by 5 bases and J by 7 bases; unmatched bases: 6. This CDR3 has 15 amino acids. Germline V lookup: CDR1 LGHNA, CDR2 YNFKEQ. CDR3 residues: CASSSGLAGGGEQYF. The CDR3, as DNA: TGTGCCAGCAGCTCGGGACTAGCGGGAGGCGGTGAGCAGTACTTC.

This clone was seen only a few times. The chain uses TRBV19 and TRBJ1-1, with D maybe TRBD1 (5 bases). V gave up 8 bases and J gave up 0 bases, with 13 bases separating them. The V gene's germline CDR1 is LNHDA and CDR2 SQIVND (reference sequence). The CDR3 spans 14 residues. CDR3 residues: CASGRGTVNTEAFF. In DNA, the CDR3 is TGTGCCAGTGGACGTGGGACGGTGAACACTGAAGCTTTCTTT.

This chain connects TRBV5-1 to TRBJ2-7, with D perhaps given as TRBD1 or TRBD2 (5 bases each). Germline V gene lookup returns CDR1 SGHRS and CDR2 YFSETQ. V was trimmed by 0 bases and J by 5 bases, leaving 12 bases between them. The CDR3 runs to 14 residues. CDR3 residues: CASSLVGATHEQYF. DNA for the CDR3: TGCGCCAGCAGCTTGGTCGGGGCGACCCACGAGCAGTACTTC.

The J gene is TRBJ1-1, the V gene TRBV30, with D possibly being TRBD1 (6 bases). V shed 5 bases and J shed 3 bases, with 16 bases lying between them. There are 14 residues in the CDR3. Germline V gives CDR1 GTSNPN, CDR2 SVGIG (reference sequence). The CDR3 nucleotides are TGTGCCTGGGCCCGTTGGTCAGGGGACACTGAAGCTTTCTTT. It yields the protein CAWARWSGDTEAFF. Full variable domain (outside the CDR3, taken from reference TRBV30 and TRBJ1-1): SQTIHQWPATLVQPVGSPLSLECTVEGTSNPNLYWYRQAAGRGLQLLFYSVGIGQISSEVPQNLSASRPQDRQFILSSKKLLLSDSGFYLCAWARWSGDTEAFFGQGTRLTVV.

The chain joins TRBV29-1 to TRBJ1-1; D unclear. The CDR3 is 15 residues long. Germline CDR1 SQVTM, CDR2 ANQGSEA. Trimming shortened V by 1 base and J by 0 bases, and 12 bases separated the two germline ends. The CDR3 DNA follows: TGCAGCGTTGAAGTAAGGCACGGATTGAACACTGAAGCTTTCTTT. Residues: CSVEVRHGLNTEAFF.

The rearrangement uses TRBV6-5 and TRBJ2-2; maybe TRBD1 (5 bases). The CDR3 has 13 residues. Trimming took 8 bases from V and 5 from J, leaving 12 bases between them. From germline, CDR1 is MNHEY and CDR2 SVGAGI. CDR3 coding DNA: TGTGCCAGCCTCTGGGGCTTTACCGGGGAGCTGTTTTTT. Translated, it gives CASLWGFTGELFF.

This chain joins TRBV7-6 and TRBJ1-1; maybe TRBD1 (6 bases). CDR1 is SGHVS and CDR2 is FNYEAQ in the germline V gene. This CDR3 region has 15 residues. Trimming left V 5 bases short and J 1 base short, with 14 bases between. Here the CDR3 DNA reads TGTGCCAGCAGCCTCCTGGGGACAAGGAACACTGAAGCTTTCTTT. Amino acids: CASSLLGTRNTEAFF.